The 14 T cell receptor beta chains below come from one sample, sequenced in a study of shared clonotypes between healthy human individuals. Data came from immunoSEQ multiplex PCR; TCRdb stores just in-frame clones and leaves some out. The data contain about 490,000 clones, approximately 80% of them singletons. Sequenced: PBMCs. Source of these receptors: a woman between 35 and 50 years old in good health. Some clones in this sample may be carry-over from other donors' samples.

CDR3 region: CASSRTPGEQYF. CDR3 in DNA: TGTGCCAGCAGCCGGACACCCGGGGAGCAGTACTTC. The chain recombines TRBV7-2 with TRBJ2-7; a weak D match, TRBD1 (5 bases). Trimming took off 5 bases at V and 7 bases at J, with 12 bases between the two ends. In germline, CDR1 is SGHTA, CDR2 FQGNSA. The CDR3 length is 12 residues.

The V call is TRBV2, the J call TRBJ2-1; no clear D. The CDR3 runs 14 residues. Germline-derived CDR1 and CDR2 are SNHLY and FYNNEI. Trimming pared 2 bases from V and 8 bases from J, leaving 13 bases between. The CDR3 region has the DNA TGTGCCAGCAGTGAATTGGGGTTTATGGATGAGCAGTTCTTC. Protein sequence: CASSELGFMDEQFF.

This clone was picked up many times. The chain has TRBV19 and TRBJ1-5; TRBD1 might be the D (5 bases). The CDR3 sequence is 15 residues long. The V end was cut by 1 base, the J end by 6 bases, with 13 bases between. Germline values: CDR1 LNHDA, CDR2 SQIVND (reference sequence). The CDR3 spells CASSIVGWGVQPQHF. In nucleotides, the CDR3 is TGTGCCAGTAGTATAGTTGGGTGGGGGGTTCAGCCCCAGCATTTT.

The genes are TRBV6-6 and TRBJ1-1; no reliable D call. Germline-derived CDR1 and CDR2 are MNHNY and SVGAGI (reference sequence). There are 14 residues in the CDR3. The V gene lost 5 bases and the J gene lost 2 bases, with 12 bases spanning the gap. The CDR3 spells CASSPSGGNTEAFF. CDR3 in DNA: TGTGCCAGCAGTCCCTCGGGCGGTAACACTGAAGCTTTCTTT.

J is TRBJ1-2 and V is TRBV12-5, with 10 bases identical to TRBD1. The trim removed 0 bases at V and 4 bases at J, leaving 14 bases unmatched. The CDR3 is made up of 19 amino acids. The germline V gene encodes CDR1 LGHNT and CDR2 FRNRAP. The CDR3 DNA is TGTGCTAGTGGTTTGGTACTGGGACAGGGGAGAGGTAGGGGCTATGGCTACACCTTC. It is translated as CASGLVLGQGRGRGYGYTF.

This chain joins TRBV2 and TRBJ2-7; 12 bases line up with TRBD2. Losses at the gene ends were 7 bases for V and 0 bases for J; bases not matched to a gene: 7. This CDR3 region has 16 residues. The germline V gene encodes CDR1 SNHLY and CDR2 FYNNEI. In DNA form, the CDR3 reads TGTGCCAGCACCCCGGCGACTAGCGGGAGCTCCTACGAGCAGTACTTC. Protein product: CASTPATSGSSYEQYF.

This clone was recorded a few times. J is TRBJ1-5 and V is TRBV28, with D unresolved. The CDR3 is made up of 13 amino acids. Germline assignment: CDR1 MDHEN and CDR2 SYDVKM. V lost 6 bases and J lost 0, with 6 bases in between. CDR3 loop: CASSGSSNQPQHF. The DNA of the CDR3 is TGTGCCAGCAGCGGGAGTAGCAATCAGCCCCAGCATTTT.

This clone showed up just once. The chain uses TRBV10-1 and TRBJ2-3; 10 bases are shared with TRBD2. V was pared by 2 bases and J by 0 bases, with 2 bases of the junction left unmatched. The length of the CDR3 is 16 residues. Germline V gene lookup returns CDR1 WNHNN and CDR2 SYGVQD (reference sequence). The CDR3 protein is CASSEGLAASTDTQYF. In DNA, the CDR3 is TGCGCCAGCAGTGAGGGACTAGCGGCAAGCACAGATACGCAGTATTTT.

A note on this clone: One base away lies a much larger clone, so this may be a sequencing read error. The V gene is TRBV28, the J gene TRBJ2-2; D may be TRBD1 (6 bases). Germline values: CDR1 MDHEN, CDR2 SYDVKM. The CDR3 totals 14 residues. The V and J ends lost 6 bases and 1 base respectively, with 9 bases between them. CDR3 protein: CASSVGQNTGELFF. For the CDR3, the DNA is TGTGCCAGCAGCGTGGGACAGAACACCGGGGAGCTGTTTTTT.

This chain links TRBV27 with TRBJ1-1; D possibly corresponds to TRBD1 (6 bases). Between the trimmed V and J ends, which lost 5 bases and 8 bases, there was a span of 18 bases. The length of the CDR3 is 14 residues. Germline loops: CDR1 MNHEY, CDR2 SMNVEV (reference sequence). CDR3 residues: CASSLRQAASEAFF. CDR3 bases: TGTGCCAGCAGTCTCAGACAGGCCGCATCCGAAGCTTTCTTT.

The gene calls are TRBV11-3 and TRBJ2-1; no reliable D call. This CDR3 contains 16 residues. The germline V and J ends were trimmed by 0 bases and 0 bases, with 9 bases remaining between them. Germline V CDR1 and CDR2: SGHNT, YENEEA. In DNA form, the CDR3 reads TGTGCCAGCAGCTTAGATATCCGTAGCTCCTACAATGAGCAGTTCTTC. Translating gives CASSLDIRSSYNEQFF.

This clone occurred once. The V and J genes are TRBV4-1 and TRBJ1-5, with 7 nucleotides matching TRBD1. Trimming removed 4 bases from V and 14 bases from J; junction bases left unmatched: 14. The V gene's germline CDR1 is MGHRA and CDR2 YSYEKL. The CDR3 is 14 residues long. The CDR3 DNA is TGCGCCAGCAGCCGAGATTGGGACAGCCCCCGAAAGCATTTT. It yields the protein CASSRDWDSPRKHF.

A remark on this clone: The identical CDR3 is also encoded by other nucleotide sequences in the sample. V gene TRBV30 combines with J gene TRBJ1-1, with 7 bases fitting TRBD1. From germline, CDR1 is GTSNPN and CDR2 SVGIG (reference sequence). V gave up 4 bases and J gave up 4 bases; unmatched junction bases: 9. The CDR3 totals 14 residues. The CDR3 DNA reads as TGTGCCTGGACCAGGGGGTACGGAATCACTGAAGCTTTCTTT. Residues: CAWTRGYGITEAFF.

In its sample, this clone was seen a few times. CDR3 in amino acids: CASSPLRGSSYNEQFF. The CDR3 DNA sequence: TGTGCCAGCAGCCCACTGCGGGGAAGCTCCTACAATGAGCAGTTCTTC. The rearrangement links TRBV11-2 to TRBJ2-1; tentatively, D is TRBD2 (6 bases). The length of the CDR3 is 16 residues. V was cut by 5 bases and J by 0 bases, with 14 bases left in between. Germline V lookup: CDR1 SGHAT, CDR2 FQNNGV.